This is a list of T cell receptor beta chains from one sample in a study of preoperative IRX-2 immunotherapy in early breast cancer. This table comes from immunoSEQ multiplex PCR, and its TCRdb copy is limited to in-frame clones, with some not included. The table lists 40,000 or so clones, approximately 94% of them singletons. The material sequenced was tumor tissue, taken after IRX-2 immunotherapy. The receptor set was obtained from a human donor with breast cancer. CDR3s include the opening cysteine and the closing phenylalanine or tryptophan. D genes are given only for firm matches. Where a row states a size, it is once, few, many or the class of an expanded clone; other rows omit it.

d_gene: NA; j_gene: TRBJ2-7; abundance: NA; v_gene: TRBV7-9; CDR3aa: CASSLGWSEQYF; CDR3nt: TGTGCCAGCAGCTTGGGCTGGTCCGAGCAGTACTTC
d_gene: NA; j_gene: TRBJ2-1; abundance: NA; v_gene: TRBV20-1; CDR3aa: CSGGPLLEQFF; CDR3nt: TGCAGTGGGGGTCCCCTGCTCGAGCAGTTCTTC
d_gene: NA; j_gene: TRBJ1-2; abundance: NA; v_gene: TRBV6-4; CDR3aa: CASYRTGRDYGYTF; CDR3nt: TGTGCCAGCTATCGTACAGGTCGAGACTATGGCTACACCTTC
d_gene: TRBD1; j_gene: TRBJ2-1; abundance: NA; v_gene: TRBV6-4; CDR3aa: CASTRQGPYNEQFF; CDR3nt: TGTGCCAGCACCAGACAGGGCCCCTACAATGAGCAGTTCTTC
d_gene: TRBD2; j_gene: TRBJ2-5; abundance: NA; v_gene: TRBV5-1; CDR3aa: CASRDLAGGLQETQYF; CDR3nt: TGCGCCAGCCGCGATCTAGCGGGAGGATTACAAGAGACCCAGTACTTC
d_gene: NA; j_gene: TRBJ2-5; abundance: NA; v_gene: TRBV11-3; CDR3aa: CASSLGGNQETQYF; CDR3nt: TGTGCCAGCAGCTTAGGGGGCAACCAAGAGACCCAGTACTTC
d_gene: NA; j_gene: TRBJ2-3; abundance: NA; v_gene: TRBV28; CDR3aa: CASSLREVTDTQYF; CDR3nt: TGTGCCAGCAGTTTGAGGGAGGTCACAGATACGCAGTATTTT
d_gene: NA; j_gene: TRBJ1-1; abundance: few; v_gene: TRBV11-2; CDR3aa: CASSLEGWKPEAFF; CDR3nt: TGTGCCAGCAGCTTAGAGGGTTGGAAGCCTGAAGCTTTCTTT
d_gene: TRBD2; j_gene: TRBJ2-7; abundance: NA; v_gene: TRBV28; CDR3aa: CASSLRGLAEFPYEQYF; CDR3nt: TGTGCCAGCAGTTTAAGAGGACTAGCGGAATTCCCCTACGAGCAGTACTTC
d_gene: NA; j_gene: TRBJ1-3; abundance: NA; v_gene: TRBV5-6; CDR3aa: CASTPGPRGGDSGNTIYF; CDR3nt: TGTGCCAGCACCCCCGGACCGCGAGGGGGGGACTCTGGAAACACCATATATTTT
d_gene: NA; j_gene: TRBJ2-3; abundance: NA; v_gene: TRBV6-5; CDR3aa: CASSYTPGLDTQYF; CDR3nt: TGTGCCAGCAGTTATACTCCGGGACTAGATACGCAGTATTTT
d_gene: TRBD1; j_gene: TRBJ1-2; abundance: NA; v_gene: TRBV28; CDR3aa: CASARQGVYGYTF; CDR3nt: TGTGCCAGCGCCAGACAGGGTGTCTATGGCTACACCTTC
d_gene: TRBD1; j_gene: TRBJ2-7; abundance: NA; v_gene: TRBV9; CDR3aa: CASSPRGDRASYEQYF; CDR3nt: TGTGCCAGCAGCCCTAGGGGGGACAGGGCCAGCTACGAGCAGTACTTC
d_gene: NA; j_gene: TRBJ2-7; abundance: NA; v_gene: TRBV29-1; CDR3aa: CSVEVQPHEQYF; CDR3nt: TGCAGCGTTGAGGTACAGCCCCACGAGCAGTACTTC
d_gene: TRBD1; j_gene: TRBJ2-1; abundance: NA; v_gene: TRBV7-2; CDR3aa: CASSPEGQGVRGEQFF; CDR3nt: TGTGCCAGCAGCCCGGAGGGACAGGGGGTGAGGGGGGAGCAGTTCTTC
d_gene: NA; j_gene: TRBJ2-2; abundance: NA; v_gene: TRBV5-1; CDR3aa: CASSYGASSTNTGELFF; CDR3nt: TGCGCCAGCAGCTACGGGGCTAGCTCAACGAACACCGGGGAGCTGTTTTTT
d_gene: TRBD2; j_gene: TRBJ2-3; abundance: NA; v_gene: TRBV5-1; CDR3aa: CASSRSGLAGSTDTQYF; CDR3nt: TGCGCCAGCAGTAGGTCGGGACTAGCGGGTAGCACAGATACGCAGTATTTT
d_gene: NA; j_gene: TRBJ2-7; abundance: NA; v_gene: TRBV18; CDR3aa: CASSPVRTGYEQYF; CDR3nt: TGTGCCAGCTCACCAGTCCGGACGGGCTACGAGCAGTACTTC
d_gene: NA; j_gene: TRBJ1-6; abundance: NA; v_gene: TRBV7-2; CDR3aa: CASSLSSSSYNSPLHF; CDR3nt: TGTGCCAGCAGCTTATCCAGTAGCTCCTATAATTCACCCCTCCACTTT
d_gene: TRBD1; j_gene: TRBJ2-2; abundance: NA; v_gene: TRBV18; CDR3aa: CASSPRVRTGVSTLTGELFF; CDR3nt: TGTGCCAGCTCACCACGAGTCCGAACAGGGGTCTCAACGTTGACCGGGGAGCTGTTTTTT
d_gene: NA; j_gene: TRBJ1-1; abundance: once; v_gene: TRBV2; CDR3aa: CAKDGTPKNTEAFF; CDR3nt: TGTGCCAAGGATGGGACACCTAAGAACACTGAAGCTTTCTTT
d_gene: NA; j_gene: TRBJ2-5; abundance: NA; v_gene: TRBV13; CDR3aa: CASSDPEGEGETQYF; CDR3nt: TGTGCCAGCAGCGACCCCGAGGGGGAGGGGGAGACCCAGTACTTC
d_gene: NA; j_gene: TRBJ1-1; abundance: once; v_gene: TRBV5-1; CDR3aa: CASSPEGGPNTEAFF; CDR3nt: TGCGCCAGCAGCCCTGAGGGAGGCCCTAACACTGAAGCTTTCTTT
d_gene: TRBD2; j_gene: TRBJ2-3; abundance: NA; v_gene: TRBV6-4; CDR3aa: CASRSSGSTDTQYF; CDR3nt: TGTGCCAGCAGATCTAGCGGGAGCACAGATACGCAGTATTTT
d_gene: NA; j_gene: TRBJ2-1; abundance: NA; v_gene: TRBV15; CDR3aa: CATSRDRLNNEQFF; CDR3nt: TGTGCCACCAGCAGAGATCGACTAAACAATGAGCAGTTCTTC